The 31 T cell receptor beta chains reported below all come from one sample, sequenced in a study of T cells after yellow fever vaccination. TCRdb ran MiXCR on the 5' RACE reads and lists one entry per CDR3 protein. This table has 60,000 to 75,000 distinct CDR3 sequences, about 6% appearing once. Sequencing used CD8+ T cells sorted from PBMCs, obtained about 49 days after the first yellow fever vaccination. All receptors derive from a man between 18 and 35 years old who received the YFV17D yellow fever vaccine.

This clonotype was observed many times. The V call is TRBV27, the J call TRBJ1-2; D ambiguous. V lost 6 bases and J 3 bases, leaving 11 bases between the germline ends. Germline-derived CDR1 and CDR2 are MNHEY and SMNVEV (reference sequence). The CDR3 runs 13 residues. The CDR3 loop is CASSSGVDYGYTF. CDR3 in DNA: TGTGCCAGCAGCTCGGGTGTGGACTATGGCTACACCTTC.

This clonotype occurred many times. The rearrangement uses TRBV7-9 and TRBJ2-5, with D hard to call. Germline assignment: CDR1 SEHNR and CDR2 FQNEAQ (reference sequence). Trimming cost V 7 bases and J 3 bases, with 15 bases left between them. The CDR3 extends over 14 amino acids. Here the CDR3 DNA reads TGTGCCAGCATCCATGAAGCAGGAGAAGAGACCCAGTACTTC. This encodes CASIHEAGEETQYF.

At least ten counts were recorded for this clonotype. The rearrangement links TRBV9 to TRBJ2-7; 7 nucleotides match TRBD1. V dropped 0 bases and J dropped 7; count of bases not matched to a gene: 7. The CDR3 spans 14 residues. The V gene's germline CDR1 is SGDLS and CDR2 YYNGEE. The CDR3 coding sequence is TGTGCCAGCAGCGTAGGCAGGGGGACGGTAGAGCAGTACGTC. Its protein is CASSVGRGTVEQYV.

In this sample, this clonotype turned up a few times. J is TRBJ2-2 and V is TRBV4-1; a possible D gene is TRBD2 (5 bases). Germline V gene lookup returns CDR1 MGHRA and CDR2 YSYEKL. The CDR3 contains 15 residues. The V end was cut by 2 bases, the J end by 2 bases, with 9 bases between. This CDR3 reads CASSQPDYNTGELFF. For the CDR3, the DNA is TGCGCCAGCAGCCAACCCGACTATAACACCGGGGAGCTGTTTTTT.

This clonotype was detected ten times or more. This CDR3 reads CASSYTPPGTGNEKLFF. CDR3 bases: TGTGCCAGCAGTTACACGCCCCCGGGGACAGGGAATGAAAAACTGTTTTTT. This chain connects TRBV6-5 to TRBJ1-4; 9 bases match TRBD1. Germline V gives CDR1 MNHEY, CDR2 SVGAGI. The CDR3 is made up of 17 amino acids. Trimming took 2 bases from V and 5 from J; bases not matched to a gene: 9.

The sample holds many counts of this clonotype. The chain links TRBV2 to TRBJ2-7; tentative D call: TRBD2 (5 bases). CDR3 length: 16 amino acids. V shed 3 bases and J shed 3 bases, with 18 bases lying between them. Germline CDR1 is SNHLY and CDR2 is FYNNEI. In DNA form, the CDR3 reads TGTGCCAGCAGTGACGTTGGGTCCGTCGGGGACTACGAGCAGTACTTC. Translated: CASSDVGSVGDYEQYF.

Regarding this clonotype: Just one base apart from a much larger clone, this may be a read error. The chain is built from TRBV4-1 and TRBJ1-1, with D possibly being TRBD1 (5 bases). Germline V gene data show CDR1 as MGHRA and CDR2 as YSYEKL. This CDR3 comprises 15 residues. The CDR3 bases are TGCGCCAGCAGACTAACTGGGACCATGGACACTAAAGCTTTCTTT. As protein: CASRLTGTMDTKAFF.

This clonotype is medium-sized (0.01 to 0.1%). The V and J genes are TRBV19 and TRBJ1-2; tentative D call: TRBD1 (5 bases). The CDR3 is made up of 14 amino acids. V lost 10 bases to trimming and J lost 3 bases, with 18 bases between them. Looked up from germline, CDR1 is LNHDA and CDR2 is SQIVND (reference sequence). The CDR3 region is CATAVDSGYYGYTF. The DNA of the CDR3 is TGTGCCACCGCGGTTGACTCAGGGTACTATGGCTACACCTTC.

This clonotype showed up many times. The chain joins TRBV4-2 to TRBJ2-5; TRBD2 matches 7 bases. There are 13 residues in the CDR3. J gave up 4 bases and V 1 base, and 0 bases lay outside the gene matches. Germline CDR1 and CDR2: LGHNA and YNFKEQ. The CDR3 sequence is CASSQVAGETQYF. In DNA form, the CDR3 reads TGTGCCAGCAGCCAAGTAGCGGGAGAGACCCAGTACTTC.

This clonotype was seen a few times. V usage is TRBV6-5 and J usage is TRBJ2-7; D is possibly TRBD2 (6 bases). The CDR3 covers 14 residues. Germline CDR1 is MNHEY and CDR2 is SVGAGI. Trimming took 0 bases from V and 4 from J, leaving 10 bases between them. CDR3 coding DNA: TGTGCCAGCAGTTACTCGACACTAGCATACGAGCAGTACTTC. It codes for CASSYSTLAYEQYF.

This clonotype has a count of ten or more. The gene calls are TRBV6-5 and TRBJ2-1, with D tentatively TRBD1 (6 bases). Trimming removed 5 bases from V and 3 bases from J, with 17 bases in between. From germline, CDR1 is MNHEY and CDR2 SVGAGI. The CDR3 is 16 amino acids. The CDR3 DNA is TGTGCCAGCAGTCAGCACAGGGTCCGGGGCTACAATGAGCAGTTCTTC. It translates to CASSQHRVRGYNEQFF.

The V and J genes are TRBV7-2 and TRBJ2-5; TRBD1 or TRBD2 may be the D gene (5 bases each). CDR3 length: 15 amino acids. V was clipped by 10 bases and J by 2 bases, with 20 bases between them. Germline V gene lookup returns CDR1 SGHTA and CDR2 FQGNSA. For the CDR3, the DNA is TGTGCCATCCCGGACGACCGGGGACCTCAAGAGACCCAGTACTTC. The encoded protein is CAIPDDRGPQETQYF. The whole variable domain, remainder taken from reference TRBV7-2 and TRBJ2-5, is GAGVSQSPSNKVTEKGKDVELRCDPISGHTALYWYRQSLGQGLEFLIYFQGNSAPDKSGLPSDRFSAERTGGSVSTLTIQRTQQEDSAVYLCAIPDDRGPQETQYFGPGTRLLVL.

The table lists this clonotype with many counts. This rearrangement joins TRBV4-1 to TRBJ2-5, with D hard to call. V lost 4 bases and J 4 bases, leaving 13 bases between the germline ends. This CDR3 has 14 amino acids. Looked up from germline, CDR1 is MGHRA and CDR2 is YSYEKL. CDR3 bases: TGCGCCAGCAGCCCCCGGTTTGTGAGAGAGACCCAGTACTTC. This codes for CASSPRFVRETQYF.

This clonotype was observed at least ten times. The V call is TRBV5-1, the J call TRBJ2-2; D is uncertain. The germline CDR1 and CDR2 sequences are SGHRS and YFSETQ. V was cut by 4 bases and J by 7 bases, with 5 bases left in between. CDR3 length: 11 amino acids. The CDR3 sequence: CASSPNGELFF. The CDR3, as DNA: TGCGCCAGCAGCCCAAACGGGGAGCTGTTTTTT.

V and J are TRBV20-1 and TRBJ2-7; TRBD1 matches 7 bases. The CDR3 covers 11 residues. Germline values: CDR1 DFQATT, CDR2 SNEGSKA (reference sequence). CDR3 protein: CISNRGHEQYV. CDR3 DNA: TGCATTTCAAACAGGGGCCACGAGCAGTACGTC.

This clonotype was seen at least ten times. The V and J genes are TRBV11-2 and TRBJ2-3, with unresolved D. The germline V gene has CDR1 SGHAT and CDR2 FQNNGV. The CDR3 extends over 15 amino acids. Trimming pared 5 bases from V and 0 bases from J, leaving 12 bases between. The CDR3 reads CASSPTPLSTDTQYF. The DNA for the CDR3 is TGTGCCAGCAGCCCGACACCTCTAAGCACAGATACGCAGTATTTT.

This clonotype was recorded at least ten times. This sequence joins TRBV3-1 and TRBJ2-3; D assignment may be TRBD1 or TRBD2 (5 bases each). The germline CDR1 and CDR2 sequences are LGHDT and YNNKEL (reference sequence). V dropped 4 bases and J dropped 4 bases, with 15 bases sitting between them. The CDR3 length is 15 residues. The CDR3 reads CASSPDWGKSDTQYF. DNA for the CDR3: TGTGCCAGCAGCCCCGATTGGGGGAAGTCAGATACGCAGTATTTT.

The V gene is TRBV5-1, the J gene TRBJ2-1; TRBD1 aligns across 10 bases. CDR1 is SGHRS, CDR2 YFSETQ, per germline. V was pared by 4 bases and J by 6 bases, with 10 bases of the junction left unmatched. CDR3 length: 16 residues. CDR3 in DNA: TGCGCCAGCAGCCCCCCGACAGGGGGCTATCCCAATGAGCAGTTCTTC. Translation: CASSPPTGGYPNEQFF.

This clonotype has at least ten counts. V gene TRBV6-4 combines with J gene TRBJ2-1; a possible D gene is TRBD1 (5 bases). The CDR3 contains 16 residues. V lost 2 bases and J 2 bases, leaving 13 bases between the germline ends. Germline CDR1 reads MRHNA; CDR2 reads SNTAGT. CDR3 DNA: TGTGCCAGCAGTGACGACGACAGAGCTCCCTACAATGAGCAGTTCTTC. Translated, it gives CASSDDDRAPYNEQFF.

This clonotype appeared many times. The chain carries TRBV11-2 and TRBJ2-7; D gene ambiguous. The CDR3 contains 16 residues. V lost 3 bases and J 5 bases, leaving 20 bases between the germline ends. Germline V gives CDR1 SGHAT, CDR2 FQNNGV. In nucleotides, the CDR3 is TGTGCCAGCAGCTTTTCGTTGTCCTGGTCGGGCAACGAGCAGTACTTC. This translates into CASSFSLSWSGNEQYF.

This clonotype was seen many times. V and J are TRBV7-3 and TRBJ1-1; D is unclear. CDR3 length: 15 amino acids. V gave up 5 bases and J gave up 4 bases, with 17 bases separating them. From germline, CDR1 is SGHTA and CDR2 FQGTGA. The CDR3 nucleotides read TGTGCCAGCAGCCGCTCGAGAGGGAAATCCACTGAAGCTTTCTTT. Protein sequence: CASSRSRGKSTEAFF.

Relative to its sample, this clonotype is medium-sized. The chain recombines TRBV9 with TRBJ2-4; 13 bases line up with TRBD2. Per germline, CDR1 SGDLS and CDR2 YYNGEE. V shed 4 bases and J 0 bases; nucleotides not matched to a gene: 10. The CDR3 runs to 19 residues. This CDR3 reads CASSPTSGGSLVAKNIQYF. As DNA, the CDR3 is TGTGCCAGCAGCCCGACTAGCGGGGGGTCCCTCGTAGCCAAAAACATTCAGTACTTC.

There are a few counts of this clonotype. The V gene is TRBV7-9, the J gene TRBJ1-1; tentatively, D is TRBD1 (6 bases). The V end was cut by 1 base, the J end by 1 base, with 10 bases between. CDR3 length equals 15 residues. CDR1 is SEHNR, CDR2 FQNEAQ, per germline (reference sequence). For the CDR3, the DNA is TGTGCCAGCAGCTTAGGGTGGACAGAGAACACTGAAGCTTTCTTT. Amino acids: CASSLGWTENTEAFF.

Many counts were recorded for this clonotype. The V call is TRBV6-5, the J call TRBJ2-3; D ambiguous. Trimming cost V 8 bases and J 2 bases, with 5 bases left between them. Germline-derived CDR1 and CDR2 are MNHEY and SVGAGI. The CDR3 consists of 11 residues. CDR3 sequence: CASGVTDTQYF. The CDR3 DNA reads as TGTGCCAGCGGGGTCACAGATACGCAGTATTTT.

This clonotype came up many times. The rearrangement uses TRBV3-1 and TRBJ2-5, with D perhaps TRBD1 (6 bases). This CDR3 has 16 residues. The V end was cut by 1 base, the J end by 2 bases, with 14 bases between. Germline lookup yields CDR1 LGHDT and CDR2 YNNKEL (reference sequence). CDR3 protein: CASSQAPTGLQETQYF. DNA of the CDR3: TGTGCCAGCAGCCAAGCCCCGACAGGACTTCAAGAGACCCAGTACTTC.

This clonotype was seen at least ten times. The rearrangement joins TRBV6-1 to TRBJ2-7; 12 bases fit TRBD1. Per the germline V gene, CDR1 is MNHNS and CDR2 is SASEGT. V dropped 4 bases and J dropped 5; count of bases not matched to a gene: 6. The CDR3 runs to 15 residues. The DNA for the CDR3 is TGTGCCAGCAGTGCGGGACAGGGGGCGGGGAACGAGCAGTACTTC. This sequence encodes CASSAGQGAGNEQYF.

This clonotype occurred many times. V usage is TRBV4-1 and J usage is TRBJ1-5; D remains unclear. The CDR3 runs to 13 residues. Per the germline V gene, CDR1 is MGHRA and CDR2 is YSYEKL. The V gene lost 5 bases and the J gene lost 0 bases, with 5 bases spanning the gap. CDR3 sequence (DNA): TGCGCCAGCAGCAGCAGTAGCAATCAGCCCCAGCATTTT. Translation: CASSSSSNQPQHF.

In this sample, this clonotype turned up a few times. The rearrangement links TRBV7-9 to TRBJ2-7; the D is unclear. This CDR3 is 12 amino acids long. In germline, CDR1 is SEHNR, CDR2 FQNEAQ (reference sequence). V dropped 2 bases and J dropped 2 bases, with 4 bases sitting between them. The CDR3 region has the DNA TGTGCCAGCAGCTTAAGTCCCTACGAGCAGTACGTC. This translates into CASSLSPYEQYV.

This clonotype has ten or more counts. The chain has TRBV4-1 and TRBJ2-2; D is unresolved. Per germline, CDR1 MGHRA and CDR2 YSYEKL. V was cut by 1 base and J by 4 bases, with 10 bases left in between. The CDR3 spans 15 residues. The CDR3: CASSQGRGFTGELFF. The CDR3 DNA sequence: TGCGCCAGCAGCCAAGGTCGCGGATTCACCGGGGAGCTGTTTTTT.

This clonotype was recorded many times. V is TRBV12-3 or TRBV12-4 and J is TRBJ1-5, with D maybe TRBD1 (5 bases). CDR3 length: 15 residues. The V end lost 5 bases, the J end lost 8 bases, and 19 bases lay between the germline ends. Here the CDR3 DNA reads TGTGCCAGCAGTACCTTTGGGGACGGCGATGAGCCCCAGCATTTT. This encodes CASSTFGDGDEPQHF.

This clonotype was recorded many times. The genes are TRBV6-4 and TRBJ2-3; the D gene is possibly TRBD2 (7 bases). Germline V gene lookup returns CDR1 MRHNA and CDR2 SNTAGT. Trimming cost V 0 bases and J 6 bases, with 16 bases left between them. The CDR3 sequence is 16 residues long. In nucleotides, the CDR3 is TGTGCCAGCAGTGACTCCCGAGGGGGGGAGTGGGATACGCAGTATTTT. Translating gives CASSDSRGGEWDTQYF.